This T cell receptor (beta chain) was identified during a study of vaccination and CD4 T cells after COVID-19. The treatment is: roughly 10-day PBMC culture with coronavirus spike peptide pools or control peptides (ViraFEST assay). In the case of this clonotype: What it binds is not known.

Germline CDR1 reads SGHRS; CDR2 reads YFSETQ. Trimming removed 0 bases from V and 14 bases from J, with 12 bases in between. This CDR3 has 13 amino acids. An Oncomine TCR Beta short-read assay was used to sequence the DNA from cultured CD4+ T cells. Using its own MiXCR run on the PCR reads, TCRdb lists one record per CDR3 protein. Of about 15,000 distinct CDR3 sequences in the sample, approximately 55% are singletons; the top ten hold approximately 4.4%. This sequence joins TRBV5-1 and TRBJ1-6; D uncertain. The sequenced sample was CD4+ T cells from blood, cultured in vitro, obtained before SARS-CoV-2 vaccination. The receptor's source is a human donor who had recovered from COVID-19. CDR3 bases: TGCGCCAGCAGCTTGGGGGCCGGGGAGGCCCTCCACTTT. It codes for CASSLGAGEALHF.